The 14 T cell receptor beta chains in this list originate from one sample, sequenced in a study of CD4+ T cells in melanoma. TCRdb keeps only in-frame clones here, not all; method: immunoSEQ multiplex PCR. This table has about 110,000 clones, about 92% appearing once. The sample was peripheral blood. These receptors all stem from a human donor with melanoma.

In this sample, this clone turned up once. V usage is TRBV15 and J usage is TRBJ2-1; tentatively, D is TRBD1 (5 bases). The CDR3 runs 14 residues. Germline lookup yields CDR1 LNHNV and CDR2 YYDKDF (reference sequence). V lost 5 bases and J 3 bases, leaving 11 bases between the germline ends. The CDR3 DNA reads as TGTGCCACCAGCGGGCCAGGGATCTACAATGAGCAGTTCTTC. As protein: CATSGPGIYNEQFF.

The chain uses TRBV5-4 and TRBJ2-1, with a tentative D call TRBD1 (6 bases). Germline CDR1 and CDR2: SGHNT and YYREEE (reference sequence). The V end lost 0 bases, the J end lost 1 base, and 8 bases lay between the germline ends. The CDR3 runs 15 residues. The CDR3 sequence is CASSLGGPSYNEQFF. DNA of the CDR3: TGTGCCAGCAGCTTGGGGGGGCCTTCCTACAATGAGCAGTTCTTC.

The chain recombines TRBV10-3 with TRBJ2-7; 11 nucleotides align to TRBD2. Unmatched junction bases numbered 12, after V lost 8 bases and J lost 0 bases. There are 17 residues in the CDR3. Germline CDR1 and CDR2: ENHRY and SYGVKD. In DNA, the CDR3 is TGTGCCATCGGGGGGGCTAGCGGGGGGAGTAACTCCTACGAGCAGTACTTC. It yields the protein CAIGGASGGSNSYEQYF.

V and J are TRBV9 and TRBJ2-7; 14 nucleotides agree with TRBD2. Germline CDR1 is SGDLS and CDR2 is YYNGEE. Trimming cost V 0 bases and J 4 bases; bases outside gene matches: 12. CDR3 length: 19 amino acids. CDR3 nucleotides: TGTGCCAGCAGCGTAGCTCTGGGACAGGGGACTAGCGGGAGTTACGAGCAGTACTTC. It codes for CASSVALGQGTSGSYEQYF.

V gene TRBV2 combines with J gene TRBJ1-4; D unclear. The V gene's germline CDR1 is SNHLY and CDR2 FYNNEI. The V end lost 7 bases, the J end lost 4 bases, and 7 bases lay between the germline ends. The CDR3 is 12 amino acids. In DNA, the CDR3 is TGTGCCAGCAATCGGAATAATGAAAAACTGTTTTTT. Protein product: CASNRNNEKLFF.

This chain joins TRBV29-1 and TRBJ2-3, with TRBD2 as a possible D gene (6 bases). Germline values: CDR1 SQVTM, CDR2 ANQGSEA. The CDR3 is 12 residues long. In nucleotides, the CDR3 is TGCGCAGCGGGTACGGGCACAGATACGCAGTATTTT. It encodes CAAGTGTDTQYF.

The gene calls are TRBV9 and TRBJ1-4, with D perhaps matching TRBD1 (5 bases). The CDR3 is made up of 14 amino acids. The ends were cut back, 3 bases at V and 8 bases at J, with 14 bases in the middle. Per the germline V gene, CDR1 is SGDLS and CDR2 is YYNGEE. CDR3 sequence (DNA): TGTGCCAGCAGCGCCGGGACGAGTACCGAAAAACTGTTTTTT. Protein product: CASSAGTSTEKLFF. The variable domain in full, with the rest retrieved from reference TRBV9 and TRBJ1-4, is DSGVTQTPKHLITATGQRVTLRCSPRSGDLSVYWYQQSLDQGLQFLIQYYNGEERAKGNILERFSAQQFPDLHSELNLSSLELGDSALYFCASSAGTSTEKLFFGSGTQLSVL.

The chain's CDR3 is CASSLDWGRGSSYEQYF. The DNA for the CDR3 is TGTGCCAGCAGCTTAGATTGGGGGCGGGGGAGCTCCTACGAGCAGTACTTC. This chain links TRBV11-2 with TRBJ2-7; the D gene is possibly TRBD2 (7 bases). Trimming shortened V by 0 bases and J by 0 bases, and 15 bases separated the two germline ends. Germline CDR1 is SGHAT and CDR2 is FQNNGV. This CDR3 is 17 amino acids long.

The chain couples TRBV7-9 to TRBJ2-7, with D unclear. The V end lost 1 base, the J end lost 3 bases, and 7 bases lay between the germline ends. The CDR3 is 13 amino acids. Germline CDR1 is SEHNR and CDR2 is FQNEAQ (reference sequence). In nucleotides, the CDR3 is TGTGCCAGCAGCTTAGGTACGGTCTACGAGCAGTACTTC. It codes for CASSLGTVYEQYF.

The chain employs TRBV2 and TRBJ2-1; 8 nucleotides agree with TRBD2. The CDR3 is 15 amino acids. With 6 bases clipped from V and 7 bases from J, the junction kept 11 bases outside the gene matches. Per germline, CDR1 SNHLY and CDR2 FYNNEI. CDR3 nucleotides: TGTGCCAGCAGGAGGGTGAGCGGGAGCACTAATGAGCAGTTCTTC. Translating it yields CASRRVSGSTNEQFF.

The chain uses TRBV25-1 and TRBJ2-7, with a tentative D call TRBD1 (6 bases). V lost 8 bases and J lost 0, with 23 bases in between. The CDR3 sequence is 17 residues long. The V gene's germline CDR1 is MGHDK and CDR2 SYGVNS. CDR3 nucleotides: TGTGCCAGCTCTCCTTTTGGGGGCCAGGTCCGCTCCTACGAGCAGTACTTC. Translation gives CASSPFGGQVRSYEQYF.

This clone appeared a few times. V usage is TRBV19 and J usage is TRBJ2-5; 7 bases fit TRBD1. CDR1 and CDR2 (germline): LNHDA, SQIVND (reference sequence). The CDR3 sequence is 14 residues long. The V and J ends lost 4 bases and 4 bases, in that order; junction bases with no gene match: 6. In DNA, the CDR3 is TGTGCCAGTAGTAAGACAGGGTTAGGAGAGACCCAGTACTTC. Its translation: CASSKTGLGETQYF.

The rearrangement joins TRBV10-3 to TRBJ2-5, with a possible D match to TRBD2 (6 bases). This CDR3 has 12 amino acids. Germline V gives CDR1 ENHRY, CDR2 SYGVKD. The ends were cut back, 8 bases at V and 3 bases at J, with 10 bases in the middle. The chain's CDR3 is CAIAGTEETQYF. DNA for the CDR3: TGTGCCATCGCGGGGACCGAAGAGACCCAGTACTTC.

The V call is TRBV5-4, the J call TRBJ2-7; 10 bases align to TRBD2. Germline CDR1 is SGHNT and CDR2 is YYREEE (reference sequence). V lost 4 bases and J lost 2; bases outside the gene matches: 12. The CDR3 covers 17 residues. For the CDR3, the DNA is TGTGCCAGCAGCCGGACTAGCGGTTGGCCAATGGCCTACGAGCAGTACTTC. Translated, it gives CASSRTSGWPMAYEQYF.